These 22 T cell receptor beta chains originate from one sample sequenced in a study of T cells and Merkel cell carcinoma outcomes. TCRdb's copy holds only in-frame clones and misses some; the assay was immunoSEQ multiplex PCR. This table has about 15,000 clones, around 87% appearing once. Sequences were obtained from tumor tissue from Merkel cell carcinoma. These receptor sequences come from a human donor with Merkel cell carcinoma.

In its sample, this clone was seen once. The V gene is TRBV18, the J gene TRBJ2-5, with a weak D call TRBD2 (6 bases). CDR1 and CDR2 (germline): KGHSH, LQKENI. Trimming left V 6 bases short and J 0 bases short, with 8 bases between. CDR3 length: 13 residues. The CDR3: CASSPGDQETQYF. The CDR3, as DNA: TGTGCCAGCTCTCCGGGGGACCAAGAGACCCAGTACTTC.

On this clone: Germline and junction disagree at one end, which may indicate a read error. The rearrangement joins TRBV2 to TRBJ1-1, with TRBD1 as a possible D gene (5 bases). CDR3 size: 13 residues. Germline CDR1 is SNHLY and CDR2 is FYNNEI. CDR3 nucleotide sequence: TGTGCCAGCAGTGGACAGCCGAACACTGAAGCTTGCTTT. Translation: CASSGQPNTEACF.

This clone has only a few counts. Other DNA variants within this sample encode the same CDR3. The chain recombines TRBV5-1 with TRBJ2-1; 7 bases match TRBD1. The V and J ends lost 3 bases and 5 bases, in that order; junction bases with no gene match: 14. CDR1 is SGHRS, CDR2 YFSETQ, per germline. The CDR3 consists of 17 residues. This CDR3 is CASSSIPVGTANNEQFF. The CDR3 DNA follows: TGCGCCAGCAGCTCCATACCGGTAGGGACAGCAAACAATGAGCAGTTCTTC.

The chain has TRBV4-2 and TRBJ1-2; possible D gene TRBD1, 6 bases. Germline CDR1 and CDR2: LGHNA and YNFKEQ. V was shortened by 4 bases and J by 4 bases, with 19 bases between the two germline ends. The CDR3 has 16 amino acids. This CDR3 is CASSPSGVTESYGYTF. The DNA for the CDR3 is TGTGCCAGCAGCCCGTCAGGGGTAACGGAATCCTATGGCTACACCTTC.

The chain links TRBV29-1 to TRBJ2-1, with TRBD2 matching 7 bases. This CDR3 is built from 12 residues. The germline CDR1 and CDR2 sequences are SQVTM and ANQGSEA. Trimming at V came to 5 bases and at J to 8 bases, leaving 6 bases not matched to a gene. The CDR3 nucleotides are TGCAGCGTTTGGGCGGGAGTAGATGAGCAGTTCTTC. Protein product: CSVWAGVDEQFF.

Worth noting for this clone: Other DNA sequences from this sample encode an identical CDR3 as well. The chain is built from TRBV7-9 and TRBJ1-5; D perhaps matches TRBD1 (5 bases). CDR3 size: 15 residues. Per germline, CDR1 SEHNR and CDR2 FQNEAQ (reference sequence). V was clipped by 1 base and J by 9 bases, with 16 bases between them. In DNA, the CDR3 is TGTGCCAGCAGCTTAGGGAGTTTCCAGGGCTCGCCCCAGCATTTT. Protein: CASSLGSFQGSPQHF.

The chain has TRBV7-2 and TRBJ1-1; 8 bases are a match to TRBD1. Germline CDR1 is SGHTA and CDR2 is FQGNSA. The ends lost 2 bases at V and 4 bases at J; junction bases unmatched: 6. CDR3 length: 15 residues. CDR3 DNA: TGTGCCAGCAGCTTAACGACAGGGGTGGTCACTGAAGCTTTCTTT. Its protein product is CASSLTTGVVTEAFF.

The J gene is TRBJ2-2, the V gene TRBV10-3; 11 bases are a match to TRBD2. V lost 7 bases, J lost 1 base, and 11 bases stayed unmatched. Germline CDR1 ENHRY, CDR2 SYGVKD. The CDR3 sequence is 18 residues long. The CDR3 sequence is CAITSLAGGRENTGELFF. For the CDR3, the DNA is TGTGCCATCACCTCATTAGCGGGGGGGCGAGAGAACACCGGGGAGCTGTTTTTT.

This chain connects TRBV2 to TRBJ2-3; 14 positions agree with TRBD2. Unmatched junction bases numbered 5, after V lost 6 bases and J lost 6 bases. In germline, CDR1 is SNHLY, CDR2 FYNNEI. The CDR3 has 15 amino acids. CDR3 in DNA: TGTGCCAGCAGGGGGACTAGCGGGAGCTCTGATACGCAGTATTTT. This encodes CASRGTSGSSDTQYF.

The chain joins TRBV11-2 to TRBJ2-7, with TRBD1 matching over 8 bases. CDR1 and CDR2 from the germline V gene are SGHAT and FQNNGV. The CDR3 totals 14 residues. V lost 3 bases to trimming and J lost 3 bases; unmatched junction nucleotides: 4. The CDR3 reads CASSFTGTGYEQYF. In DNA, the CDR3 is TGTGCCAGCAGCTTCACCGGGACAGGCTACGAGCAGTACTTC.

CDR3 in amino acids: CASSPWTLGQGGNTEAFF. CDR3 bases: TGTGCCAGCTCACCATGGACCCTCGGACAGGGAGGAAACACTGAAGCTTTCTTT. This sequence joins TRBV18 and TRBJ1-1; 8 nucleotides align to TRBD1. This CDR3 region has 18 residues. J lost 2 bases, V lost 2 bases, and 13 bases had no gene match. CDR1 and CDR2 from the germline V gene are KGHSH and LQKENI.

The chain joins TRBV7-9 to TRBJ2-1; a possible D gene is TRBD2 (5 bases). CDR1 is SEHNR, CDR2 FQNEAQ, per germline (reference sequence). Trimming removed 5 bases from V and 4 bases from J, with 18 bases in between. CDR3 length: 16 amino acids. In nucleotides, the CDR3 is TGTGCCAGCAGCCCAGAAGGGAGATCATTTTACAATGAGCAGTTCTTC. It codes for CASSPEGRSFYNEQFF. Filled out from reference TRBV7-9 and TRBJ2-1, the complete variable domain reads DTGVSQNPRHKITKRGQNVTFRCDPISEHNRLYWYRQTLGQGPEFLTYFQNEAQLEKSRLLSDRFSAERPKGSFSTLEIQRTEQGDSAMYLCASSPEGRSFYNEQFFGPGTRLTVL.

This rearrangement joins TRBV9 to TRBJ1-2, with a tentative D call TRBD1 (5 bases). Germline values: CDR1 SGDLS, CDR2 YYNGEE. The CDR3 totals 14 residues. V was trimmed by 3 bases and J by 4 bases, leaving 13 bases between them. The CDR3 DNA reads as TGTGCCAGCAGCGCGGGGGGGGATTCCTATGGCTACACCTTC. It translates to CASSAGGDSYGYTF.

This clone was observed a single time. The genes are TRBV7-6 and TRBJ2-3; 9 bases agree with TRBD1. CDR3 size: 13 residues. The germline V gene has CDR1 SGHVS and CDR2 FNYEAQ. V shed 2 bases, J shed 10 bases, and the junction held 4 bases outside the gene matches. In DNA, the CDR3 is TGTGCCAGCAGCTTAACAGGGGGCGTGGCGCAGTATTTT. Protein sequence: CASSLTGGVAQYF.

The rearrangement joins TRBV7-6 to TRBJ2-7, with 9 bases aligning to TRBD1. This CDR3 spans 14 amino acids. The V gene's germline CDR1 is SGHVS and CDR2 FNYEAQ. The J segment lost 3 bases and the V segment lost 1 base, leaving 1 base of the junction unmatched. The CDR3 nucleotides read TGTGCCAGCAGCTTAGAGGGACAGGGCTACGAGCAGTACTTC. This gives the protein CASSLEGQGYEQYF.

V is TRBV18 and J is TRBJ2-3; 9 bases match TRBD1. The V and J ends lost 2 bases and 4 bases, in that order; junction bases with no gene match: 4. The germline gives CDR1 KGHSH, CDR2 LQKENI. This CDR3 spans 15 amino acids. CDR3 in amino acids: CASSPNRGRADTQYF. The CDR3 region has the DNA TGTGCCAGCTCACCAAACAGGGGGCGGGCAGATACGCAGTATTTT.

V and J are TRBV5-4 and TRBJ2-5; perhaps TRBD2 as D (7 bases). The CDR3 covers 16 residues. V dropped 0 bases and J dropped 5 bases, with 17 bases sitting between them. CDR1 is SGHNT and CDR2 is YYREEE in the germline V gene (reference sequence). The CDR3 loop is CASSLGPTGGAETQYF. CDR3 DNA sequence: TGTGCCAGCAGCTTGGGCCCGACGGGGGGCGCGGAGACCCAGTACTTC.

V is TRBV10-2 and J is TRBJ2-3; D may be TRBD2 (6 bases). CDR1 is WSHSY and CDR2 is SAAADI in the germline V gene. The V and J ends lost 3 bases and 2 bases respectively, with 12 bases between them. The CDR3 is 15 residues long. The CDR3, as DNA: TGCGCCAGCAGTGACTACGGGGGAAACACAGATACGCAGTATTTT. Its protein is CASSDYGGNTDTQYF.

The CDR3 sequence: CASSGKQGGSYNEQFF. The CDR3 DNA is TGCGCCAGCAGTGGCAAGCAGGGGGGTTCCTACAATGAGCAGTTCTTC. The gene calls are TRBV10-2 and TRBJ2-1, with D possibly being TRBD1 (7 bases). V was shortened by 4 bases and J by 1 base, with 14 bases between the two germline ends. CDR3 size: 16 residues. The germline V gene has CDR1 WSHSY and CDR2 SAAADI.

The V gene is TRBV19, the J gene TRBJ2-3; 8 bases align to TRBD2. With 5 bases clipped from V and 3 bases from J, the junction kept 4 bases outside the gene matches. The CDR3 runs 14 residues. CDR1 LNHDA and CDR2 SQIVND come from the germline V gene (reference sequence). The CDR3 sequence: CASSSGLETDTQYF. Written as DNA, the CDR3 is TGTGCCAGTAGTTCGGGACTAGAGACAGATACGCAGTATTTT.

CDR3 in DNA: TGTGCCAGCATTAAAGAGGGCAGGGGATTCTATGGCTACACCTTC. Residues: CASIKEGRGFYGYTF. This rearrangement joins TRBV6-6 to TRBJ1-2, with a possible D match to TRBD1 (6 bases). The V end was cut by 7 bases, the J end by 4 bases, with 19 bases between. Per the germline V gene, CDR1 is MNHNY and CDR2 is SVGAGI (reference sequence). This CDR3 is built from 15 residues.

The genes are TRBV10-3 and TRBJ2-5; TRBD1 agrees at 9 bases. Trimming removed 5 bases from V and 5 bases from J; junction bases left unmatched: 6. This CDR3 contains 14 residues. Germline V gene data show CDR1 as ENHRY and CDR2 as SYGVKD. The DNA of the CDR3 is TGTGCCATCAGTCTAGGGACAGGGCGGGAGACCCAGTACTTC. Protein: CAISLGTGRETQYF.